The clone carrying this T cell receptor (beta chain) was seen repeatedly, ten times or more. Its antigen remains unknown. These data belong to a study of response to subunit inactivated influenza vaccine. Study-wide results and caveats: The authors suggested that every seasonal influenza vaccination recruits few new T cells.

One entry per CDR3 protein, called by TCRdb with MiXCR from the RT-PCR reads. The sample contains hundreds of thousands of distinct CDR3 sequences, 12% to 15% of which appear only once. CDR1 LNHNV and CDR2 YYDKDF come from the germline V gene (reference sequence). Trimming shortened V by 8 bases and J by 5 bases, and 13 bases separated the two germline ends. The CDR3 is 13 amino acids. The rearrangement links TRBV15 to TRBJ2-4, with a weak D call TRBD1 (5 bases). The TCR sequence derives from a man aged 50-59 years who received an inactivated influenza vaccine. Specimen: PBMCs from blood, collected approximately 15 days before vaccination. The CDR3 loop is CATLQERQNIQYF. The CDR3 DNA reads TGTGCCACCCTACAGGAGCGCCAAAACATTCAGTACTTC. The whole variable domain, remainder taken from reference TRBV15 and TRBJ2-4, is DAMVIQNPRYQVTQFGKPVTLSCSQTLNHNVMYWYQQKSSQAPKLLFHYYDKDFNNEADTPDNFQSRRPNTSFCFLDIRSPGLGDTAMYLCATLQERQNIQYFGAGTRLSVL.